Listed here are 19 T cell receptor beta chains from one sample, sequenced in a study of vaccination effects on CD4 cells after COVID-19. The method was immunoSEQ multiplex PCR; TCRdb's version includes in-frame clones alone and lacks a portion of them. The sample holds about 21,000 clones, about 69% seen once. Under the ViraFEST assay, PBMC were stimulated with viral peptide pools so that antigen-specific CD4+ T cells expanded. Sequencing was performed afterwards. The authors isolated CD4+ T cells after more than eight days of culture. Negative nucleocapsid antibody tests before and after vaccination confirmed no previous SARS-CoV-2 infection. Their specific antigens are unknown. The material sequenced was CD4+ T cells from PBMCs cultured with HCoV-NL63 spike peptides, taken before COVID-19 vaccination. Receptors were obtained from a human donor who received a COVID-19 vaccine.

The chain joins TRBV11-2 to TRBJ2-1; 11 nucleotides agree with TRBD2. V was clipped by 5 bases and J by 4 bases; unmatched bases: 10. Germline CDR1 reads SGHAT; CDR2 reads FQNNGV. The CDR3 contains 17 residues. CDR3 DNA: TGTGCCAGCAGCCCCCGGGCGGGACTAGCGGTTTACAATGAGCAGTTCTTC. It encodes CASSPRAGLAVYNEQFF. The full variable domain, completed using reference TRBV11-2 and TRBJ2-1, is EAGVAQSPRYKIIEKRQSVAFWCNPISGHATLYWYQQILGQGPKLLIQFQNNGVVDDSQLPKDRFSAERLKGVDSTLKIQPAKLEDSAVYLCASSPRAGLAVYNEQFFGPGTRLTVL.

This chain joins TRBV6-2 or TRBV6-3 and TRBJ2-1, with 13 bases aligning to TRBD2. The germline CDR1 and CDR2 sequences are MNHEY and SVGEGT. The CDR3 loop spans 17 amino acids. V lost 7 bases, J lost 7 bases, and 13 bases stayed unmatched. The DNA of the CDR3 is TGTGCCAGCACCCCGGGAACGGGACTAGCGGGGTGGAATGAGCAGTTCTTC. This codes for CASTPGTGLAGWNEQFF.

The V call is TRBV6-5, the J call TRBJ2-7; D possibly corresponds to TRBD2 (6 bases). This CDR3 contains 15 residues. V was shortened by 6 bases and J by 1 base, with 16 bases between the two germline ends. Germline lookup yields CDR1 MNHEY and CDR2 SVGAGI. The CDR3 protein is CASRDQPGVSYEQYF. DNA of the CDR3: TGTGCCAGCAGAGACCAACCGGGGGTTTCCTACGAGCAGTACTTC.

This clone was detected only once. J is TRBJ1-2 and V is TRBV28; no clear D. The CDR3 is made up of 14 amino acids. Germline V gene lookup returns CDR1 MDHEN and CDR2 SYDVKM. V lost 4 bases, J lost 4 bases, and 13 bases lay in between. The CDR3 sequence: CASSSPPGSYGYTF. The CDR3 coding sequence is TGTGCCAGCAGTTCCCCCCCGGGATCCTATGGCTACACCTTC.

The chain combines TRBV7-9 with TRBJ1-1; D ambiguous. The CDR3 has 14 residues. Germline V CDR1 and CDR2: SEHNR, FQNEAQ (reference sequence). V lost 5 bases, J lost 8 bases, and 18 bases lay in between. The CDR3 region is CASSPLNGLNEAFF. The CDR3 DNA reads as TGTGCCAGCAGCCCCCTTAACGGGCTCAACGAAGCTTTCTTT.

As regards this clone: The junction differs from germline at one of its ends, possibly a read error. This sequence joins TRBV7-2 and TRBJ1-4; a possible D gene is TRBD1 (5 bases). Germline assignment: CDR1 SGHTA and CDR2 FQGNSA. The CDR3 totals 13 residues. The chain's CDR3 is CASSIQGQPVIPF. The DNA for the CDR3 is TGTGCCAGCAGCATTCAAGGACAACCGGTAATCCCTTTT.

This clone was found a few times. The V and J genes are TRBV19 and TRBJ1-5; D unresolved. This CDR3 comprises 12 residues. The ends were cut back, 8 bases at V and 7 bases at J, with 12 bases in the middle. Germline CDR1 is LNHDA and CDR2 is SQIVND (reference sequence). DNA for the CDR3: TGTGCCAGTGGATTTCAGAGGCAGCCCCAGCATTTT. Amino acids: CASGFQRQPQHF.

J is TRBJ1-1 and V is TRBV7-2, with 8 positions matching TRBD1. The CDR3 has 17 residues. Germline values: CDR1 SGHTA, CDR2 FQGNSA. V shed 4 bases, J shed 4 bases, and the junction held 14 bases outside the gene matches. CDR3 in DNA: TGTGCCAGCAGCTCCCCGGGAGGACAGGGCGGTTTCACTGAAGCTTTCTTT. This sequence encodes CASSSPGGQGGFTEAFF.

The V gene is TRBV19, the J gene TRBJ1-1, with D perhaps TRBD1 (6 bases). Germline V CDR1 and CDR2: LNHDA, SQIVND (reference sequence). The CDR3 runs 13 residues. V lost 5 bases and J 10 bases, leaving 17 bases between the germline ends. CDR3: CASSAQGTMSAFF. CDR3 bases: TGTGCCAGTAGTGCCCAGGGGACCATGTCAGCTTTCTTT.

The chain links TRBV7-9 to TRBJ2-3, with D maybe TRBD2 (5 bases). CDR3 size: 13 residues. V was clipped by 5 bases and J by 6 bases, with 12 bases between them. In germline, CDR1 is SEHNR, CDR2 FQNEAQ (reference sequence). CDR3 coding DNA: TGTGCCAGCAGCACCCGAGGGCCGGATACGCAGTATTTT. Its translation is CASSTRGPDTQYF.

This clone was seen just once. This chain links TRBV9 with TRBJ1-1; unclear D gene. CDR1 and CDR2 (germline): SGDLS, YYNGEE. CDR3 length: 13 residues. V lost 0 bases and J 3 bases, leaving 6 bases between the germline ends. The CDR3 region is CASSVGGYTEAFF. Here the CDR3 DNA reads TGTGCCAGCAGCGTAGGGGGTTACACTGAAGCTTTCTTT.

The chain has TRBV5-1 and TRBJ1-4; TRBD1 agrees at 7 bases. Germline assignment: CDR1 SGHRS and CDR2 YFSETQ. V lost 4 bases to trimming and J lost 6 bases; unmatched junction nucleotides: 6. The CDR3 length is 14 residues. The CDR3 protein is CASSPTGNYEKLFF. The CDR3 nucleotides read TGCGCCAGCAGCCCGACAGGGAACTATGAAAAACTGTTTTTT.

The count of this clone is one. The V call is TRBV15, the J call TRBJ2-1; 7 bases align to TRBD1. This CDR3 is 16 amino acids long. CDR1 LNHNV and CDR2 YYDKDF come from the germline V gene (reference sequence). V gave up 3 bases and J gave up 7 bases; unmatched junction bases: 12. The CDR3 reads CATSRDPGTVQNEQFF. The CDR3 nucleotides read TGTGCCACCAGCAGGGATCCCGGGACAGTCCAAAATGAGCAGTTCTTC.

The V gene is TRBV29-1, the J gene TRBJ2-7, with a weak D call TRBD2 (6 bases). This CDR3 spans 13 amino acids. In germline, CDR1 is SQVTM, CDR2 ANQGSEA. The V end lost 5 bases, the J end lost 3 bases, and 14 bases lay between the germline ends. CDR3 DNA sequence: TGCAGCGTTTCTGGAGGGATCAGCTACGAGCAGTACTTC. Translated: CSVSGGISYEQYF.

This clone has just one count. The rearrangement links TRBV6-5 to TRBJ1-2; D remains unclear. The CDR3 extends over 12 amino acids. CDR1 and CDR2 from the germline V gene are MNHEY and SVGAGI. V lost 6 bases and J lost 0, with 5 bases in between. The CDR3 DNA follows: TGTGCCAGCAGGGCCCCTAACTATGGCTACACCTTC. It specifies CASRAPNYGYTF.

This clone was observed a few times. J is TRBJ2-7 and V is TRBV6-1; the match to TRBD2 covers 9 bases. CDR3 length: 15 residues. The V gene's germline CDR1 is MNHNS and CDR2 SASEGT. Trimming removed 3 bases from V and 4 bases from J; junction bases left unmatched: 7. The CDR3 loop reads CASSERLAVEYEQYF. CDR3 sequence (DNA): TGTGCCAGCAGTGAGAGACTAGCGGTTGAATACGAGCAGTACTTC.

This clone turned up a few times. The rearrangement links TRBV2 to TRBJ2-7; no firm D call. Trimming stripped 6 bases from V and 0 bases from J, with 6 bases between. The CDR3 contains 12 residues. Germline assignment: CDR1 SNHLY and CDR2 FYNNEI. This CDR3 is CASRQSSYEQYF. The CDR3 DNA is TGTGCCAGCAGACAGAGCTCCTACGAGCAGTACTTC.

The chain joins TRBV19 to TRBJ2-1; D is possibly TRBD2 (5 bases). The CDR3 is 15 residues long. Germline values: CDR1 LNHDA, CDR2 SQIVND (reference sequence). Deletions cut 3 bases from V and 1 base from J, with 10 bases between. CDR3 nucleotides: TGTGCCAGTAGTATGTTGACGGGATCCTACAATGAGCAGTTCTTC. Residues: CASSMLTGSYNEQFF.

V is TRBV5-1 and J is TRBJ1-6; no definite D call. V was clipped by 0 bases and J by 7 bases, with 8 bases between them. The V gene's germline CDR1 is SGHRS and CDR2 YFSETQ. There are 14 residues in the CDR3. The CDR3 loop reads CASSLGTRNSPLHF. Written as DNA, the CDR3 is TGCGCCAGCAGCTTGGGGACCAGAAATTCACCCCTCCACTTT.